This entry lists 23 T cell receptor beta chains sequenced from one sample in a study of T cell responses to AZD1222 COVID-19 vaccine. TCRdb's table, derived via immunoSEQ multiplex PCR, lists solely in-frame clones and lacks some. The sample has roughly 140,000 clones, 80% to 90% seen once. The specimen comprised peripheral blood, sampled after recovery from COVID-19. These TCRs come from an adult who had recovered from COVID-19.

The gene calls are TRBV6-5 and TRBJ1-4, with a weak D call TRBD1 (5 bases). CDR3 size: 15 residues. V lost 7 bases and J 7 bases, leaving 19 bases between the germline ends. CDR1 is MNHEY, CDR2 SVGAGI, per germline. CDR3 nucleotide sequence: TGTGCCAGCACTCTACCCGGGACCTCGGGTGAAAAACTGTTTTTT. It translates to CASTLPGTSGEKLFF.

The sample holds a few counts of this clone. The chain joins TRBV19 to TRBJ2-7; D uncertain. V was cut by 6 bases and J by 0 bases, with 12 bases left in between. Germline CDR1 LNHDA, CDR2 SQIVND (reference sequence). The CDR3 runs 14 residues. The CDR3 bases are TGTGCCAGTAGCACTATCACGAGCTCCTACGAGCAGTACTTC. Protein product: CASSTITSSYEQYF.

This rearrangement joins TRBV7-2 to TRBJ1-4; 7 bases fit TRBD1. The V and J ends lost 0 bases and 10 bases, in that order; junction bases with no gene match: 17. The germline V gene encodes CDR1 SGHTA and CDR2 FQGNSA. The CDR3 spans 18 residues. The CDR3 nucleotides read TGTGCCAGCAGCTTAGCACAAGGGGGCCGGGTCCATGGGGGAAAACTGTTTTTT. Translation gives CASSLAQGGRVHGGKLFF.

This clone has a single count. This rearrangement joins TRBV7-8 to TRBJ1-6; D unclear. The CDR3 is made up of 16 amino acids. The V gene lost 0 bases and the J gene lost 10 bases, with 16 bases spanning the gap. The germline gives CDR1 SGHVS, CDR2 FQNEAQ. CDR3 residues: CASSLAGAQAESPLHF. In DNA, the CDR3 is TGTGCCAGCAGCTTAGCGGGAGCCCAAGCCGAGTCACCCCTCCACTTT.

Note on this clone: Other DNA sequences from this sample encode an identical CDR3 as well. The chain combines TRBV7-9 with TRBJ2-7; perhaps TRBD1 as D (6 bases). Between the trimmed V and J ends, which lost 3 bases and 0 bases, there was a span of 6 bases. The length of the CDR3 is 13 residues. Germline CDR1 and CDR2: SEHNR and FQNEAQ (reference sequence). CDR3 region: CASSFRGSYEQYF. The CDR3 DNA follows: TGTGCCAGCAGCTTCAGGGGCTCCTACGAGCAGTACTTC.

The chain couples TRBV7-2 to TRBJ1-2, with TRBD1 identical over 8 bases. Losses at the gene ends were 5 bases for V and 4 bases for J; bases not matched to a gene: 9. The CDR3 is 15 amino acids. Germline V gives CDR1 SGHTA, CDR2 FQGNSA. CDR3 loop: CASSTGQGRAYGYTF. As DNA, the CDR3 is TGTGCCAGCAGCACCGGACAGGGTAGGGCCTATGGCTACACCTTC.

This sequence joins TRBV28 and TRBJ2-7; D is unresolved. The germline V gene encodes CDR1 MDHEN and CDR2 SYDVKM. Trimming took 3 bases from V and 1 from J, leaving 10 bases between them. This CDR3 region has 14 residues. Here the CDR3 DNA reads TGTGCCAGCAGTTTCCAGGAGAGTTCCTACGAGCAGTACTTC. Its translation is CASSFQESSYEQYF.

This clone was detected only once. The chain carries TRBV6-5 and TRBJ1-2, with D possibly being TRBD1 (6 bases). CDR3 length: 15 amino acids. V lost 0 bases and J lost 6, with 14 bases in between. Looked up from germline, CDR1 is MNHEY and CDR2 is SVGAGI. CDR3 in DNA: TGTGCCAGCAGTTACTCACGAGGGGGATCAGATGGCTACACCTTC. It translates to CASSYSRGGSDGYTF.

This chain connects TRBV4-1 to TRBJ1-2; the D is unclear. Trimming shortened V by 0 bases and J by 0 bases, and 11 bases separated the two germline ends. This CDR3 spans 16 amino acids. CDR1 and CDR2 from the germline V gene are MGHRA and YSYEKL. The CDR3 nucleotides read TGCGCCAGCAGCCAAGAGAGGAGTAGGGCTAACTATGGCTACACCTTC. Protein sequence: CASSQERSRANYGYTF.

The chain uses TRBV29-1 and TRBJ2-7, with 9 bases matching TRBD2. The CDR3 contains 14 residues. Germline V lookup: CDR1 SQVTM, CDR2 ANQGSEA. V dropped 6 bases and J dropped 5; count of bases not matched to a gene: 11. As DNA, the CDR3 is TGCAGCGTGCAGGGCGGGAGGGCAGCCGACGAGCAGTACTTC. This sequence encodes CSVQGGRAADEQYF.

This chain links TRBV11-2 with TRBJ1-6, with D uncertain. V lost 2 bases, J lost 5 bases, and 10 bases lay in between. Germline CDR1 and CDR2: SGHAT and FQNNGV. CDR3 length equals 15 residues. The CDR3 DNA sequence: TGTGCCAGCAGCTTAAGGGTCCAGAATAATTCACCCCTCCACTTT. Protein product: CASSLRVQNNSPLHF.

As for this clone: At the DNA level, this CDR3 is encoded by other sequences in the same sample as well. V usage is TRBV9 and J usage is TRBJ1-1; D not resolved. In germline, CDR1 is SGDLS, CDR2 YYNGEE. This CDR3 region has 16 residues. Trimming removed 0 bases at V and 1 base at J, with 13 bases between. CDR3 protein: CASSVGAGGGNTEAFF. The CDR3 nucleotides read TGTGCCAGCAGCGTAGGGGCGGGAGGAGGGAACACTGAAGCTTTCTTT.

This rearrangement joins TRBV11-2 to TRBJ2-7; 9 bases are a match to TRBD1. V lost 2 bases, J lost 2 bases, and 4 bases stayed unmatched. Germline V gene lookup returns CDR1 SGHAT and CDR2 FQNNGV. The CDR3 runs 15 residues. Here the CDR3 DNA reads TGTGCCAGCAGCTTACCGGGACAGGGTCCCTACGAGCAGTACTTC. It encodes CASSLPGQGPYEQYF. The entire variable domain, with the rest obtained from reference TRBV11-2 and TRBJ2-7, is as follows: EAGVAQSPRYKIIEKRQSVAFWCNPISGHATLYWYQQILGQGPKLLIQFQNNGVVDDSQLPKDRFSAERLKGVDSTLKIQPAKLEDSAVYLCASSLPGQGPYEQYFGPGTRLTVT.

The rearrangement joins TRBV12-3 or TRBV12-4 to TRBJ2-7, with D maybe TRBD1 (6 bases). The CDR3 totals 13 residues. With 5 bases removed from V and 1 base from J, the gap between germline ends came to 9 bases. CDR3 nucleotide sequence: TGTGCCAGCAGTAGACAGGCGTCCTACGAGCAGTACTTC. Its protein is CASSRQASYEQYF.

The chain couples TRBV5-6 to TRBJ1-3, with D possibly TRBD1 on 5 matching bases. V dropped 4 bases and J dropped 0 bases, with 14 bases sitting between them. The CDR3 runs to 16 residues. Germline CDR1 reads SGHDT; CDR2 reads YYEEEE. The CDR3 DNA follows: TGTGCCAGCAGCAATTGGGGGGTCTACTCTGGAAACACCATATATTTT. This codes for CASSNWGVYSGNTIYF.

J is TRBJ1-1 and V is TRBV23-1, with D unresolved. TRBV23-1 carries the ORF label, with uncertain function. The CDR3 covers 18 residues. Between the trimmed V and J ends, which lost 4 bases and 0 bases, there was a span of 21 bases. This chain's CDR3 is CASSPLIWSSYMNTEAFF. CDR3 DNA: TGCGCCAGCAGTCCCTTAATCTGGAGTTCGTACATGAACACTGAAGCTTTCTTT.

There are a few counts of this clone. This chain connects TRBV5-5 to TRBJ2-3; 8 bases fit TRBD1. Losses at the gene ends were 4 bases for V and 1 base for J; bases not matched to a gene: 2. CDR3 size: 14 residues. CDR1 SGHKS and CDR2 YYEKEE come from the germline V gene (reference sequence). The chain's CDR3 is CASSRGQGTDTQYF. The CDR3 region has the DNA TGTGCCAGCAGCCGGGGACAGGGCACAGATACGCAGTATTTT. Filled out from reference TRBV5-5 and TRBJ2-3, the complete variable domain reads DAGVTQSPTHLIKTRGQQVTLRCSPISGHKSVSWYQQVLGQGPQFIFQYYEKEERGRGNFPDRFSARQFPNYSSELNVNALLLGDSALYLCASSRGQGTDTQYFGPGTRLTVL.

The chain is built from TRBV6-6 and TRBJ1-4; possibly TRBD1 for D (5 bases). Trimming took 4 bases from V and 3 from J, leaving 15 bases between them. The germline V gene encodes CDR1 MNHNY and CDR2 SVGAGI (reference sequence). The CDR3 has 16 residues. This chain's CDR3 is CASSSWEGSANEKLFF. The CDR3 region has the DNA TGTGCCAGCAGTTCCTGGGAGGGGTCGGCTAATGAAAAACTGTTTTTT.

The chain has TRBV18 and TRBJ1-2; D ambiguous. This CDR3 has 15 amino acids. V lost 0 bases to trimming and J lost 8 bases, with 16 bases between them. Germline V gene sequence: CDR1 KGHSH, CDR2 LQKENI. The CDR3 loop is CASSPPGAISGGYTF. The CDR3 region has the DNA TGTGCCAGCTCACCACCGGGTGCCATTTCGGGGGGCTACACCTTC.

The chain combines TRBV24-1 with TRBJ1-1, with TRBD1 as a possible D gene (6 bases). Trimming took off 3 bases at V and 1 base at J, with 8 bases between the two ends. Germline lookup yields CDR1 KGHDR and CDR2 SFDVKD. The CDR3 contains 14 residues. CDR3 region: CATSDRGQNTEAFF. Here the CDR3 DNA reads TGTGCCACCAGTGATAGGGGACAGAACACTGAAGCTTTCTTT.

This chain uses TRBV28 with TRBJ2-7; 9 bases fit TRBD1. The CDR3 spans 15 residues. V trimming: 6 bases; J trimming: 0 bases; junction bases outside the gene matches: 6. Germline lookup yields CDR1 MDHEN and CDR2 SYDVKM. The CDR3 DNA sequence: TGTGCCAGCAGCTCCCCGACAGGGGGCTCCTACGAGCAGTACTTC. This translates into CASSSPTGGSYEQYF.

The rearrangement links TRBV9 to TRBJ2-7; 9 bases map to TRBD2. The CDR3 has 16 residues. Germline-derived CDR1 and CDR2 are SGDLS and YYNGEE. V lost 1 base and J lost 5; bases outside the gene matches: 10. CDR3 sequence (DNA): TGTGCCAGCAGCGTATTAGGGACTAGCTCGACGAACGAGCAGTACTTC. Protein product: CASSVLGTSSTNEQYF.

The V call is TRBV7-2, the J call TRBJ2-7; D call uncertain. V lost 1 base, J lost 3 bases, and 10 bases lay in between. The length of the CDR3 is 14 residues. The germline CDR1 and CDR2 sequences are SGHTA and FQGNSA. The CDR3 DNA reads as TGTGCCAGCAGCTTAGAATTGTCAAGCTACGAGCAGTACTTC. Protein sequence: CASSLELSSYEQYF.